Following are 25 T cell receptor beta chains from one sample sequenced in a study of Ad26.COV2.S vaccination and SARS-CoV-2 variants. The method was immunoSEQ multiplex PCR; TCRdb's version includes in-frame clones alone and lacks a portion of them. The sample includes about 410,000 clones, around 93% of them seen just once. The treatment is: about 20 received Ad26.COV2.S at low or high dose, single or two shots; about 5 received placebo; per-sample allocation not given. Vaccine and placebo recipients were sampled on day 63 after the first injection. The specimen comprised peripheral blood, sampled in a trial of Ad26.COV2.S vaccine versus placebo. Receptor source: a person between 18 and 59 years old who received the Ad26.COV2.S COVID-19 vaccine or a placebo.

The chain links TRBV29-1 to TRBJ2-5, with 8 positions matching TRBD1. V shed 4 bases and J 5 bases; nucleotides not matched to a gene: 18. Germline V gives CDR1 SQVTM, CDR2 ANQGSEA. This CDR3 region has 17 residues. The CDR3 sequence is CSVGRNPLQGVLETQYF. The CDR3 region has the DNA TGCAGCGTTGGGAGGAATCCCCTACAGGGGGTGCTGGAGACCCAGTACTTC.

This sequence joins TRBV3-1 (or the pseudogene TRBV3-2) and TRBJ2-1; no reliable D call. Trimming removed 1 base from V and 4 bases from J, with 8 bases in between. CDR1 is LGHDT, CDR2 YNNKEL, per germline (reference sequence). The CDR3 length is 14 residues. CDR3 protein: CASSQGGIYNEQFF. The CDR3 bases are TGTGCCAGCAGCCAAGGCGGAATATACAATGAGCAGTTCTTC.

The J gene is TRBJ2-5, the V gene TRBV11-2; 7 bases agree with TRBD1. The CDR3 spans 18 residues. Germline-derived CDR1 and CDR2 are SGHAT and FQNNGV. J was trimmed by 5 bases and V by 0 bases; bases with no gene match: 15. The CDR3, as DNA: TGTGCCAGCAGCTTAGATGTAAGACTCGACAGGGCATTCGAGACCCAGTACTTC. Protein sequence: CASSLDVRLDRAFETQYF.

This chain joins TRBV7-2 and TRBJ1-1, with D hard to call. The germline CDR1 and CDR2 sequences are SGHTA and FQGNSA. The CDR3 totals 15 residues. Trimming removed 5 bases from V and 4 bases from J, with 17 bases in between. The CDR3 nucleotides are TGTGCCAGCAGCCCCACGTCGGGGAGGCGCACTGAAGCTTTCTTT. Translated, it gives CASSPTSGRRTEAFF.

This clone has only one observation. The chain employs TRBV5-5 and TRBJ2-5; 9 bases match TRBD1. CDR1 is SGHKS, CDR2 YYEKEE, per germline (reference sequence). The junction had 7 bases not matched to a gene; V was cut back by 2 bases and J by 5 bases. The CDR3 runs to 15 residues. The DNA for the CDR3 is TGTGCCAGCAGCTTACCACAGGGGGCTGATGAGACCCAGTACTTC. Translation gives CASSLPQGADETQYF.

The chain links TRBV30 to TRBJ1-1, with D uncertain. CDR1 and CDR2 from the germline V gene are GTSNPN and SVGIG (reference sequence). The CDR3 loop spans 12 amino acids. The V end lost 4 bases, the J end lost 0 bases, and 6 bases lay between the germline ends. For the CDR3, the DNA is TGTGCCTGGATTCTCATGAACACTGAAGCTTTCTTT. Translated, it gives CAWILMNTEAFF.

This chain links TRBV12-5 with TRBJ1-1; D uncertain. Germline values: CDR1 LGHNT, CDR2 FRNRAP. CDR3 size: 14 residues. Trimming removed 2 bases from V and 2 bases from J, with 9 bases in between. DNA for the CDR3: TGTGCTAGTGGTTTGAGCACACTAAACACTGAAGCTTTCTTT. It encodes CASGLSTLNTEAFF.

The gene calls are TRBV7-6 and TRBJ2-5, with D perhaps TRBD2 (6 bases). Trimming took 4 bases from V and 3 from J, leaving 15 bases between them. Germline V gene lookup returns CDR1 SGHVS and CDR2 FNYEAQ. There are 15 residues in the CDR3. The CDR3 region has the DNA TGTGCCAGCAGCTCCAGACTAGAGAAGAAAGAGACCCAGTACTTC. Residues: CASSSRLEKKETQYF.

The V call is TRBV11-3, the J call TRBJ2-2; 15 nucleotides line up with TRBD2. V dropped 5 bases and J dropped 9; count of bases not matched to a gene: 7. CDR1 and CDR2 from the germline V gene are SGHNT and YENEEA. The CDR3 is made up of 16 amino acids. As DNA, the CDR3 is TGTGCCAGCAGCCATGGACTAGCGGGGGGGACTCGGGAGCTGTTTTTT. Amino acids: CASSHGLAGGTRELFF.

The chain employs TRBV5-1 and TRBJ1-4; D ambiguous. CDR3 length: 13 residues. Trimming cost V 3 bases and J 13 bases, with 16 bases left between them. Germline-derived CDR1 and CDR2 are SGHRS and YFSETQ. DNA of the CDR3: TGCGCCAGCAGCTCTACGCCACTTAAAACACTGTTTTTT. Translated: CASSSTPLKTLFF. The whole variable domain, remainder taken from reference TRBV5-1 and TRBJ1-4, is KAGVTQTPRYLIKTRGQQVTLSCSPISGHRSVSWYQQTPGQGLQFLFEYFSETQRNKGNFPGRFSGRQFSNSRSEMNVSTLELGDSALYLCASSSTPLKTLFFGSGTQLSVL.

The chain joins TRBV5-6 to TRBJ2-7; D possibly corresponds to TRBD2 (6 bases). Germline CDR1 is SGHDT and CDR2 is YYEEEE. The CDR3 loop spans 14 amino acids. Trimming stripped 6 bases from V and 0 bases from J, with 13 bases between. CDR3 in DNA: TGTGCCAGCACACGGAGGGACGGCTCCTACGAGCAGTACTTC. It translates to CASTRRDGSYEQYF. Using reference TRBV5-6 and TRBJ2-7 for the parts outside the CDR3, the full variable domain is DAGVTQSPTHLIKTRGQQVTLRCSPKSGHDTVSWYQQALGQGPQFIFQYYEEEERQRGNFPDRFSGHQFPNYSSELNVNALLLGDSALYLCASTRRDGSYEQYFGPGTRLTVT.

A few counts support this clone. The J gene is TRBJ2-5, the V gene TRBV2; 8 bases align to TRBD2. V shed 1 base and J 14 bases; nucleotides not matched to a gene: 9. Germline-derived CDR1 and CDR2 are SNHLY and FYNNEI. This CDR3 has 13 amino acids. In nucleotides, the CDR3 is TGTGCCAGCAGTGAAGTAGGTCGGGGGGGACAATACTTC. Translating gives CASSEVGRGGQYF.

The CDR3 region is CAWSELVETQYF. CDR3 nucleotide sequence: TGTGCCTGGAGTGAGCTAGTTGAGACCCAGTACTTC. The chain uses TRBV30 and TRBJ2-5, with D hard to call. V lost 1 base and J lost 5, with 8 bases in between. The CDR3 spans 12 residues. The V gene's germline CDR1 is GTSNPN and CDR2 SVGIG (reference sequence).

The count of this clone is one. V is TRBV4-2 and J is TRBJ2-3, with TRBD2 identical over 8 bases. Germline V CDR1 and CDR2: LGHNA, YNFKEQ. With 0 bases clipped from V and 2 bases from J, the junction kept 4 bases outside the gene matches. This CDR3 region has 16 residues. The CDR3 DNA reads as TGTGCCAGCAGCCAAGAGCGGGGGGCCGTCACAGATACGCAGTATTTT. Translated: CASSQERGAVTDTQYF.

This chain links TRBV7-2 with TRBJ1-2; D uncertain. CDR3 length: 15 amino acids. V lost 2 bases and J 2 bases, leaving 12 bases between the germline ends. Germline assignment: CDR1 SGHTA and CDR2 FQGNSA. CDR3 amino acids: CASSLPQTRNYGYTF. In DNA form, the CDR3 reads TGTGCCAGCAGCTTACCCCAGACCCGGAACTATGGCTACACCTTC.

The chain links TRBV29-1 to TRBJ2-3; D is ambiguous. The CDR3 consists of 12 residues. V was trimmed by 4 bases and J by 2 bases, leaving 7 bases between them. Per germline, CDR1 SQVTM and CDR2 ANQGSEA. The CDR3 nucleotides are TGCAGCGTTGTAGGGATCACAGATACGCAGTATTTT. Residues: CSVVGITDTQYF.

The chain links TRBV28 to TRBJ1-2, with D hard to call. The CDR3 runs to 14 residues. Trimming left V 5 bases short and J 0 bases short, with 10 bases between. Germline V lookup: CDR1 MDHEN, CDR2 SYDVKM. The CDR3 is CASSTRGPNYGYTF. The CDR3 region has the DNA TGTGCCAGCAGTACGCGAGGGCCTAACTATGGCTACACCTTC.

The CDR3 here is CASSPPPDRDEQFF. CDR3 bases: TGTGCCAGCTCACCACCCCCGGACAGGGATGAGCAGTTCTTC. V and J are TRBV18 and TRBJ2-1; 8 nucleotides align to TRBD1. The ends lost 0 bases at V and 8 bases at J; junction bases unmatched: 3. Germline V gives CDR1 KGHSH, CDR2 LQKENI. There are 14 residues in the CDR3.

V gene TRBV7-2 combines with J gene TRBJ1-1; D uncertain. The CDR3 has 13 amino acids. Trimming took off 5 bases at V and 6 bases at J, with 13 bases between the two ends. In germline, CDR1 is SGHTA, CDR2 FQGNSA. CDR3 sequence reads: CASSVGPLAEAFF. In DNA, the CDR3 is TGTGCCAGCAGCGTTGGCCCCCTAGCTGAAGCTTTCTTT. Filled out from reference TRBV7-2 and TRBJ1-1, the complete variable domain reads GAGVSQSPSNKVTEKGKDVELRCDPISGHTALYWYRQSLGQGLEFLIYFQGNSAPDKSGLPSDRFSAERTGGSVSTLTIQRTQQEDSAVYLCASSVGPLAEAFFGQGTRLTVV.

The chain couples TRBV4-3 to TRBJ2-6; D call uncertain. Per germline, CDR1 LGHNA and CDR2 YSLEER. The CDR3 is 17 amino acids. Trimming shortened V by 0 bases and J by 4 bases, and 13 bases separated the two germline ends. As DNA, the CDR3 is TGCGCCAGCAGCCAAGACACCACCCCTGCGGGGGCCAACGTCCTGACTTTC. Translating it yields CASSQDTTPAGANVLTF.

The rearrangement uses TRBV2 and TRBJ2-7; 8 positions agree with TRBD2. The V gene end was trimmed by 7 bases and the J gene end by 1 base; junction bases not matched to a gene: 0. The germline gives CDR1 SNHLY, CDR2 FYNNEI. The CDR3 has 12 residues. This CDR3 is CASTGGSYEQYF. The CDR3 DNA sequence: TGTGCCAGCACGGGAGGGTCCTACGAGCAGTACTTC.

The chain employs TRBV20-1 and TRBJ2-7; the match to TRBD1 covers 9 bases. The V segment lost 3 bases and the J segment 6 bases; nucleotides outside the gene matches: 9. The germline V gene encodes CDR1 DFQATT and CDR2 SNEGSKA (reference sequence). This CDR3 is built from 14 residues. In nucleotides, the CDR3 is TGCAGTGCTAGTGCTCACGGACAGGGGTCCGAGCAGTACTTC. This encodes CSASAHGQGSEQYF.

The rearrangement joins TRBV1 to TRBJ2-3. TRBV1 is a recognized pseudogene. This CDR3 contains 14 residues. In DNA, the CDR3 is TGCACCAGCAGCCAAGATCGAAGTGCAGATACGCAGTATTTT. Protein sequence: CTSSQDRSADTQYF.

The chain couples TRBV19 to TRBJ1-5; 9 bases map to TRBD1. With V trimmed by 6 bases and J by 4 bases, 19 bases remained unmatched. The CDR3 runs to 19 residues. Germline loops: CDR1 LNHDA, CDR2 SQIVND (reference sequence). CDR3 residues: CASSAGPGQGATGNQPQHF. CDR3 DNA: TGTGCCAGTAGCGCAGGTCCGGGACAGGGAGCGACTGGGAATCAGCCCCAGCATTTT.

The rearrangement links TRBV7-9 to TRBJ2-7, with a possible D match to TRBD2 (6 bases). This CDR3 spans 15 amino acids. Germline values: CDR1 SEHNR, CDR2 FQNEAQ (reference sequence). V was shortened by 5 bases and J by 2 bases, with 16 bases between the two germline ends. The CDR3 loop reads CASSTSPGSAYEQYF. The CDR3 DNA is TGTGCCAGCAGCACTAGCCCCGGGAGTGCCTACGAGCAGTACTTC.